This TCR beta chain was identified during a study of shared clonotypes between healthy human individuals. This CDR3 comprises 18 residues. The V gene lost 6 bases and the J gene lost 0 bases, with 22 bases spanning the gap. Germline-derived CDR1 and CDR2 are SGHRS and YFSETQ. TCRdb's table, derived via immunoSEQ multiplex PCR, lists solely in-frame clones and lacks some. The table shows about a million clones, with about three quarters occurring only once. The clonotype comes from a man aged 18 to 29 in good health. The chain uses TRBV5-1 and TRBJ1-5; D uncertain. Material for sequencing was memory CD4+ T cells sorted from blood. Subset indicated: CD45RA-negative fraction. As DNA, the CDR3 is TGCGCCAGCACTCCTTTCGGGCAGGCGGAATATAGCAATCAGCCCCAGCATTTT. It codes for CASTPFGQAEYSNQPQHF.